The 23 T cell receptor beta chains listed next were all sequenced from one sample in a study of early T cells in non-severe SARS-CoV-2 infection. TCRdb redid the calling of the 5' RACE reads with MiXCR, one entry per CDR3 protein. This table has around 50,000 distinct CDR3 sequences, 10% to 15% appearing once. Material: whole blood. These receptors all come from an adult who was a healthcare worker with PCR-confirmed SARS-CoV-2 infection or an uninfected control (not recorded which).

This chain connects TRBV24-1 to TRBJ2-5; D gene uncertain. CDR1 is KGHDR, CDR2 SFDVKD, per germline. Deletions cut 1 base from V and 5 bases from J, with 16 bases between. The CDR3 runs 16 residues. CDR3 in amino acids: CATSDFASSWIETQYF. The CDR3 nucleotides read TGTGCCACCAGTGATTTTGCGTCCTCCTGGATCGAGACCCAGTACTTC.

This clonotype was counted a few times. The gene calls are TRBV28 and TRBJ1-6; tentatively, D is TRBD1 (6 bases). The CDR3 covers 18 residues. Trimming cost V 3 bases and J 0 bases, with 15 bases left between them. Germline V gene lookup returns CDR1 MDHEN and CDR2 SYDVKM. This chain's CDR3 is CASSLEDRLSSYNSPLHF. CDR3 bases: TGTGCCAGCAGTTTGGAGGACAGACTTAGCTCCTATAATTCACCCCTCCACTTT. The variable domain in full, completed from reference TRBV28 and TRBJ1-6, reads DVKVTQSSRYLVKRTGEKVFLECVQDMDHENMFWYRQDPGLGLRLIYFSYDVKMKEKGDIPEGYSVSREKKERFSLILESASTNQTSMYLCASSLEDRLSSYNSPLHFGNGTRLTVT.

CDR3 region: CASSLVGTREETQYF. In DNA, the CDR3 is TGCGCCAGCAGCTTGGTAGGGACCCGTGAGGAGACCCAGTACTTC. This sequence joins TRBV5-1 and TRBJ2-5, with D tentatively TRBD1 or TRBD2 (5 bases each). V was cut by 0 bases and J by 5 bases, with 14 bases left in between. CDR1 and CDR2 from the germline V gene are SGHRS and YFSETQ. The CDR3 is made up of 15 amino acids.

This clonotype was counted only a few times. The chain links TRBV29-1 to TRBJ2-2; a possible D gene is TRBD2 (6 bases). Germline V gives CDR1 SQVTM, CDR2 ANQGSEA. Trimming removed 4 bases from V and 5 bases from J, with 26 bases in between. This CDR3 is 18 amino acids long. This CDR3 reads CSVGGLGRQGHMTGELFF. CDR3 sequence (DNA): TGCAGCGTTGGGGGTCTGGGGAGGCAGGGCCATATGACCGGGGAGCTGTTTTTT.

A remark on this clonotype: Given a much more abundant clone one base away, this may be a read error. The V and J genes are TRBV10-1 and TRBJ1-1; TRBD1 might be the D (5 bases). The V end was cut by 6 bases, the J end by 6 bases, with 14 bases between. The CDR3 consists of 13 residues. The germline gives CDR1 WNHNN, CDR2 SYGVQD (reference sequence). This CDR3 reads CASSIDSYAEAFF. The CDR3 DNA reads as TGCGCCAGCAGCATCGACAGCTACGCTGAAGCTTTCTTT.

This clonotype has more than one count but fewer than ten. The chain is built from TRBV29-1 and TRBJ1-2; a possible D gene is TRBD1 (6 bases). CDR3 size: 14 residues. Germline values: CDR1 SQVTM, CDR2 ANQGSEA. The V and J ends lost 0 bases and 7 bases respectively, with 15 bases between them. The DNA of the CDR3 is TGCAGCGTTGAAGACGCGTCACAGGGAGGTGGCTACACCTTC. Amino acid sequence: CSVEDASQGGGYTF.

This clonotype was observed many times. This chain links TRBV29-1 with TRBJ2-7, with 8 bases lining up with TRBD1. This CDR3 spans 12 amino acids. CDR1 is SQVTM and CDR2 is ANQGSEA in the germline V gene. V dropped 0 bases and J dropped 6; count of bases not matched to a gene: 1. CDR3 in DNA: TGCAGCGTTGAAGAAGGGACAGGCGAGCAGTACTTC. Its translation: CSVEEGTGEQYF.

This clonotype was seen a handful of times. The V and J genes are TRBV19 and TRBJ2-7; D unresolved. Germline V lookup: CDR1 LNHDA, CDR2 SQIVND (reference sequence). The V end lost 3 bases, the J end lost 0 bases, and 12 bases lay between the germline ends. This CDR3 comprises 15 residues. Written as DNA, the CDR3 is TGTGCCAGTAGTATTCGACATCTGGACTCCTACGAGCAGTACTTC. Translated: CASSIRHLDSYEQYF.

Ten or more counts support this clonotype. V and J are TRBV12-2 and TRBJ1-2; TRBD1 was called by the table and not checked on the DNA. TRBV12-2 is annotated as a pseudogene. The CDR3 runs to 17 residues. Here the CDR3 DNA reads TGTGCAAGTCGCTTAGCCGAGGCGCGCTCGGGTAACTATGGCTACACCTTC. Its translation: CASRLAEARSGNYGYTF.

This clonotype was seen repeatedly, ten times or more. The chain joins TRBV11-2 to TRBJ2-7; the D is unclear. The CDR3 consists of 11 residues. CDR1 and CDR2 (germline): SGHAT, FQNNGV. The V and J ends lost 8 bases and 7 bases respectively, with 12 bases between them. CDR3 DNA sequence: TGTGCCAGCCGAAGACAAGGGGAGCAGTACTTC. It codes for CASRRQGEQYF.

The CDR3 nucleotides read TGTGCCAGCAGCTTTGGCAGGGCCGGGGAGCTGTTTTTT. Residues: CASSFGRAGELFF. V and J are TRBV7-3 and TRBJ2-2; tentatively, D is TRBD1 (5 bases). With 3 bases removed from V and 6 bases from J, the gap between germline ends came to 8 bases. This CDR3 comprises 13 residues. From germline, CDR1 is SGHTA and CDR2 FQGTGA.

The gene calls are TRBV6-6 and TRBJ2-5, with D maybe TRBD1 (5 bases). V lost 5 bases to trimming and J lost 2 bases, with 12 bases between them. The CDR3 contains 14 residues. The germline gives CDR1 MNHNY, CDR2 SVGAGI (reference sequence). The CDR3 DNA sequence: TGTGCCAGCAGTAACCCCGACAGACAAGAGACCCAGTACTTC. Translating gives CASSNPDRQETQYF.

V gene TRBV5-1 combines with J gene TRBJ1-1; D remains ambiguous. Trimming left V 0 bases short and J 0 bases short, with 9 bases between. The CDR3 is made up of 15 amino acids. The V gene's germline CDR1 is SGHRS and CDR2 YFSETQ. This CDR3 is CASSLAFTLNTEAFF. In DNA form, the CDR3 reads TGCGCCAGCAGCTTGGCCTTCACGCTGAACACTGAAGCTTTCTTT.

This clonotype appeared many times. This chain joins TRBV27 and TRBJ1-1, with a tentative D call TRBD1 (6 bases). The V end was cut by 5 bases, the J end by 5 bases, with 15 bases between. Germline CDR1 MNHEY, CDR2 SMNVEV (reference sequence). The CDR3 is 14 amino acids. This CDR3 is CASSPNQGFTEAFF. CDR3 DNA: TGTGCCAGCAGTCCCAACCAGGGGTTTACTGAAGCTTTCTTT.

The rearrangement joins TRBV4-1 to TRBJ1-1; D is perhaps TRBD1 (6 bases). CDR1 and CDR2 (germline): MGHRA, YSYEKL. The V and J ends lost 2 bases and 7 bases respectively, with 14 bases between them. The CDR3 consists of 14 residues. The CDR3 DNA sequence: TGCGCCAGCAGCCAATTCGGGGGGCCCCGTGAAGCTTTCTTT. Translated: CASSQFGGPREAFF.

This clonotype was seen ten or more times. The V and J genes are TRBV13 and TRBJ2-7, with D possibly being TRBD2 (6 bases). The CDR3 sequence is 14 residues long. Germline V gene data show CDR1 as PRHDT and CDR2 as FYEKMQ (reference sequence). V dropped 4 bases and J dropped 4 bases, with 14 bases sitting between them. This chain's CDR3 is CASSSRLDQYEQYF. In DNA, the CDR3 is TGTGCCAGCAGCTCACGACTAGATCAGTACGAGCAGTACTTC. The variable domain in full, with the rest retrieved from reference TRBV13 and TRBJ2-7, is AAGVIQSPRHLIKEKRETATLKCYPIPRHDTVYWYQQGPGQDPQFLISFYEKMQSDKGSIPDRFSAQQFSDYHSELNMSSLELGDSALYFCASSSRLDQYEQYFGPGTRLTVT.

This clonotype showed up many times. The CDR3: CASSLRGQGDQYF. The CDR3 coding sequence is TGTGCCAGCAGCTTACGTGGGCAGGGTGACCAGTACTTC. The chain uses TRBV7-3 and TRBJ2-5, with D perhaps TRBD1 (5 bases). The CDR3 has 13 residues. Germline V CDR1 and CDR2: SGHTA, FQGTGA. V was cut by 2 bases and J by 10 bases, with 14 bases left in between.

In this sample, this clonotype turned up many times. The gene calls are TRBV29-1 and TRBJ2-7; D is perhaps TRBD1 or TRBD2 (6 bases each). Germline CDR1 SQVTM, CDR2 ANQGSEA. Trimming took off 6 bases at V and 0 bases at J, with 15 bases between the two ends. This CDR3 contains 14 residues. The CDR3, as DNA: TGCAGCGTGGTTGGCGGGACAAACTCCTACGAGCAGTACTTC. Encoded protein: CSVVGGTNSYEQYF.

This clonotype turned up a few times. V usage is TRBV6-5 and J usage is TRBJ1-1; possible D gene TRBD1, 5 bases. The CDR3 length is 15 residues. Germline V CDR1 and CDR2: MNHEY, SVGAGI. Trimming removed 0 bases from V and 5 bases from J, with 13 bases in between. The CDR3 coding sequence is TGTGCCAGCAGTTACTCGATGGGGCCGGGGACTGAAGCTTTCTTT. Translated, it gives CASSYSMGPGTEAFF.

The chain couples TRBV15 to TRBJ1-2, with D possibly being TRBD1 (6 bases). The CDR3 consists of 18 residues. V lost 0 bases to trimming and J lost 0 bases, with 17 bases between them. CDR1 and CDR2 (germline): LNHNV, YYDKDF (reference sequence). The CDR3 reads CATSRDSRTAYSNYGYTF. In DNA, the CDR3 is TGTGCCACCAGCAGAGATTCCCGGACAGCGTACTCTAACTATGGCTACACCTTC. Full variable domain (outside the CDR3, taken from reference TRBV15 and TRBJ1-2): DAMVIQNPRYQVTQFGKPVTLSCSQTLNHNVMYWYQQKSSQAPKLLFHYYDKDFNNEADTPDNFQSRRPNTSFCFLDIRSPGLGDTAMYLCATSRDSRTAYSNYGYTFGSGTRLTVV.

This clonotype was picked up a small number of times. The rearrangement joins TRBV29-1 to TRBJ2-3, with TRBD1 identical over 7 bases. The CDR3 is 13 amino acids. The V gene end was trimmed by 7 bases and the J gene end by 2 bases; junction bases not matched to a gene: 6. CDR1 and CDR2 (germline): SQVTM, ANQGSEA. The CDR3 bases are TGCAGCGCTGACAGGGATCTCACAGATACGCAGTATTTT. Translated, it gives CSADRDLTDTQYF.

This clonotype was seen at least ten times. The chain combines TRBV29-1 with TRBJ1-1, with a possible D match to TRBD1 (6 bases). The ends were cut back, 4 bases at V and 0 bases at J, with 15 bases in the middle. The CDR3 consists of 15 residues. Germline CDR1 SQVTM, CDR2 ANQGSEA. This CDR3 is CSVAGDNKMNTEAFF. CDR3 nucleotide sequence: TGCAGCGTTGCTGGGGACAATAAAATGAACACTGAAGCTTTCTTT.

This clonotype was counted at least ten times. The gene calls are TRBV7-3 and TRBJ2-2; 11 nucleotides line up with TRBD1. CDR1 is SGHTA and CDR2 is FQGTGA in the germline V gene. The J segment lost 6 bases and the V segment lost 3 bases, leaving 3 bases of the junction unmatched. The CDR3 contains 15 residues. The CDR3 sequence is CASSFGTGGSGELFF. CDR3 nucleotide sequence: TGTGCCAGCAGCTTCGGGACAGGGGGTTCCGGGGAGCTGTTTTTT.